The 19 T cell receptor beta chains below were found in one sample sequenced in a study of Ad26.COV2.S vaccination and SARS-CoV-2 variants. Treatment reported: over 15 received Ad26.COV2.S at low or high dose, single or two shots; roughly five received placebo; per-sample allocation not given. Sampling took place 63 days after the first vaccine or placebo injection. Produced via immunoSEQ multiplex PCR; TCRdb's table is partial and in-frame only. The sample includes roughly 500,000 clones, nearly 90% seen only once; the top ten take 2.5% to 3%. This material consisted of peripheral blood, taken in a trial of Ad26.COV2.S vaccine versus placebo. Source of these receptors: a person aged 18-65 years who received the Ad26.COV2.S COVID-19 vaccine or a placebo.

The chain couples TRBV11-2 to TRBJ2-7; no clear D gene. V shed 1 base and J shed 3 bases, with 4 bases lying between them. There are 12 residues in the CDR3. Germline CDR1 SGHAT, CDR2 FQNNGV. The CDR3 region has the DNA TGTGCCAGCAGCTTAGGGAGCTACGAGCAGTACTTC. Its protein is CASSLGSYEQYF.

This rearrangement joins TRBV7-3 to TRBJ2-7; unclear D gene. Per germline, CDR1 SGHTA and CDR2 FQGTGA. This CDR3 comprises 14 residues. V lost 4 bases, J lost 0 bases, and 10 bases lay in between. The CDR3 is CASSSLGGSYEQYF. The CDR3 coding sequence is TGTGCCAGCAGCTCGTTGGGCGGCTCCTACGAGCAGTACTTC.

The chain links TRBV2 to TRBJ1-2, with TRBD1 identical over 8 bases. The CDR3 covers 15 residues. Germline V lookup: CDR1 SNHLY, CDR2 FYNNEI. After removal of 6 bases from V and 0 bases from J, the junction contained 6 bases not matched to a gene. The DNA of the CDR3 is TGTGCCAGCAGGGACGACAGGGGAGCTAACTATGGCTACACCTTC. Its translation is CASRDDRGANYGYTF.

The CDR3 region is CASSLLAGGLEQFF. The CDR3 DNA reads as TGTGCCAGCAGCTTGCTAGCGGGAGGGCTTGAGCAGTTCTTC. The chain uses TRBV11-3 and TRBJ2-1, with 12 bases aligning to TRBD2. CDR3 length: 14 residues. With 3 bases clipped from V and 9 bases from J, the junction kept 3 bases outside the gene matches. Germline-derived CDR1 and CDR2 are SGHNT and YENEEA.

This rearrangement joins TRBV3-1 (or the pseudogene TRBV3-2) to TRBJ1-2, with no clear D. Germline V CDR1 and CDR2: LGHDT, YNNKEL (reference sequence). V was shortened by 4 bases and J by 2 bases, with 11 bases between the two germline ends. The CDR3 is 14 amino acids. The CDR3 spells CASSPPPLNYGYTF. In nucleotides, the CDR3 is TGTGCCAGCAGCCCACCACCGCTAAACTATGGCTACACCTTC.

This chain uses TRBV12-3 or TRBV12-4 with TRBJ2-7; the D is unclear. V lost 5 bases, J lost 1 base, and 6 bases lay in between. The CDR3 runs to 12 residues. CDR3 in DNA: TGTGCCAGCAGTCAATCTTCCTACGAGCAGTACTTC. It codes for CASSQSSYEQYF.

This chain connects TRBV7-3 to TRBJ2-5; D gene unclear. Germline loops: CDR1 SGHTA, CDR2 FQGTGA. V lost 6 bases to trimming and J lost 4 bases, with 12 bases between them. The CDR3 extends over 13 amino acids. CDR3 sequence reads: CASRFSDGETQYF. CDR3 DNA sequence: TGTGCCAGCAGGTTCTCCGACGGAGAGACCCAGTACTTC.

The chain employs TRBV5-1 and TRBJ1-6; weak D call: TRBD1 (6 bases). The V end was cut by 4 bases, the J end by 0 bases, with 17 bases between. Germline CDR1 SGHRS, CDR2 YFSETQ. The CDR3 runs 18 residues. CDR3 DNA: TGCGCCAGCAGCGCGGGACACCAGTTAAGCTCCTATAATTCACCCCTCCACTTT. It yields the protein CASSAGHQLSSYNSPLHF.

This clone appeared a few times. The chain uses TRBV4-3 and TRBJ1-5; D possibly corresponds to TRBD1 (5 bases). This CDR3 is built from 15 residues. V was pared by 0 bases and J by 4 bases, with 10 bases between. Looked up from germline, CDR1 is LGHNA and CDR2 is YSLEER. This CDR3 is CASSQDREANQPQHF. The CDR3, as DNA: TGCGCCAGCAGCCAAGACAGGGAGGCGAATCAGCCCCAGCATTTT.

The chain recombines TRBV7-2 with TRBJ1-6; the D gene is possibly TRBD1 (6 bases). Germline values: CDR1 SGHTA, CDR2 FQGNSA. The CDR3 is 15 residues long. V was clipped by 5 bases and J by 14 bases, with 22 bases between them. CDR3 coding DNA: TGTGCCAGCAGCCAAAGGGGGGTCGGTGAGGCGGCCCTCCACTTT. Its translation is CASSQRGVGEAALHF.

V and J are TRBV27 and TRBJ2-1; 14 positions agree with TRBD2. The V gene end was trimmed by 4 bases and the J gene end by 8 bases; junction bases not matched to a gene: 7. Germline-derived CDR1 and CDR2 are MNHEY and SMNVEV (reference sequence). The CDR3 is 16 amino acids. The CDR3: CASSSGLAGGLDEQFF. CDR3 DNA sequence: TGTGCCAGCAGTTCCGGACTAGCGGGGGGTCTCGATGAGCAGTTCTTC.

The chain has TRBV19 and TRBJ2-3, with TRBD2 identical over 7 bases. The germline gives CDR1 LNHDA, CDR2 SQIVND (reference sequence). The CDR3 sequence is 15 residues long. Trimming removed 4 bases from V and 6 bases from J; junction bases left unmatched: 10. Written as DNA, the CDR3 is TGTGCCAGTAGTAACCAGGTTAACGGGGGGGATACGCAGTATTTT. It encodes CASSNQVNGGDTQYF.

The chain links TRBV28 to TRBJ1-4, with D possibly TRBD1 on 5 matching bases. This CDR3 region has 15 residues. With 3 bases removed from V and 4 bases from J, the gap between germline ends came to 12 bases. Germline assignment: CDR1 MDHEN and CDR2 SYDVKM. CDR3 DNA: TGTGCCAGCAGTTTCCCGACAGAGAGTAATGAAAAACTGTTTTTT. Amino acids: CASSFPTESNEKLFF.

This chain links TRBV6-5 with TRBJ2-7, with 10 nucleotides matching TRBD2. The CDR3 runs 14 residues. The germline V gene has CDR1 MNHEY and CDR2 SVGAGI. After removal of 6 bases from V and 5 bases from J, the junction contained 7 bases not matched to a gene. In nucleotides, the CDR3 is TGTGCCAGCAGCCTAGCGGGAGTCCTCGACGAGCAGTACGTC. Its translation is CASSLAGVLDEQYV.

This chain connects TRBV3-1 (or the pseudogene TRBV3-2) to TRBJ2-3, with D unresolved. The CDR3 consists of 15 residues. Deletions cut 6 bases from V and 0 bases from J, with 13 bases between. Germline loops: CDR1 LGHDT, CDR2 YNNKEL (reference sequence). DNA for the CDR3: TGTGCCAGCAGTACATTCCCTTCTAGCACAGATACGCAGTATTTT. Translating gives CASSTFPSSTDTQYF.

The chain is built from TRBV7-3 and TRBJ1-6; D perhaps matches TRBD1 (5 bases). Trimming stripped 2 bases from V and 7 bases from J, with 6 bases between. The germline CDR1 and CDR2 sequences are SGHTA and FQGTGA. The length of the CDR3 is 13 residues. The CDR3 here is CASSLEGNSPLHF. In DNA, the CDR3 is TGTGCCAGCAGCTTAGAGGGGAATTCACCCCTCCACTTT. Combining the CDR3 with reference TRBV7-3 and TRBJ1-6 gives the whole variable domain GAGVSQTPSNKVTEKGKYVELRCDPISGHTALYWYRQSLGQGPEFLIYFQGTGAADDSGLPNDRFFAVRPEGSVSTLKIQRTERGDSAVYLCASSLEGNSPLHFGNGTRLTVT.

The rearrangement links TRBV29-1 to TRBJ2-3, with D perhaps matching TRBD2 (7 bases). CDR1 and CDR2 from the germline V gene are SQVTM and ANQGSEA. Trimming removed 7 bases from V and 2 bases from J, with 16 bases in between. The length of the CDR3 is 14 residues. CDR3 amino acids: CSAGRGSDTDTQYF. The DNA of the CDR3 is TGCAGCGCGGGGAGGGGGTCCGACACAGATACGCAGTATTTT.

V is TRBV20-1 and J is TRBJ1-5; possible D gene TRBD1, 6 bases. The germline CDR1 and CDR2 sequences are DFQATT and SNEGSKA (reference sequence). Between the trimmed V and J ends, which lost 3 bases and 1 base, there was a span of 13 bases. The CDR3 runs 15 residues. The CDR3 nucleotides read TGCAGTGCTAGTAAGGCGGGGGCCAGCAATCAGCCCCAGCATTTT. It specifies CSASKAGASNQPQHF.

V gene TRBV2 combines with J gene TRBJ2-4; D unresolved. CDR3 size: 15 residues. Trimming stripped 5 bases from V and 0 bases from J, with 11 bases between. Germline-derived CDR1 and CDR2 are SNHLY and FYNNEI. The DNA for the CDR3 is TGTGCCAGCAGTACCCAACGGTTAGCCAAAAACATTCAGTACTTC. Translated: CASSTQRLAKNIQYF.